What follows are 30 T cell receptor beta chains derived from one specimen sequenced in a study of cytomegalovirus exposure and HLA in healthy donors. The PCR employed 60 Vbeta primers together with 13 Jbeta primers. Produced via immunoSEQ multiplex PCR; TCRdb's table is partial and in-frame only. The repertoire holds about 92,000 clones, with over 75% as singletons. Sequenced material: PBMCs. All receptors come from a man aged 18 to 35 in good health and CMV-seronegative.

The V call is TRBV15, the J call TRBJ2-2, with 8 nucleotides matching TRBD1. Germline trimming cut 0 bases from V and 8 bases from J; bases unmatched to any gene: 11. The CDR3 is 17 amino acids. Germline CDR1 is LNHNV and CDR2 is YYDKDF (reference sequence). CDR3: CATSRDLRGRDVGELFF. The CDR3 region has the DNA TGTGCCACCAGCAGAGATCTCAGGGGGCGAGATGTAGGGGAGCTGTTTTTT.

This sequence joins TRBV6-1 and TRBJ2-5; 8 bases fit TRBD1. Near its end, the DNA agrees better with TRBJ2-7, so the J call may be wrong. The CDR3 spans 16 residues. CDR1 MNHNS and CDR2 SASEGT come from the germline V gene. The CDR3 DNA reads as TGTGCCAGCAGTGAGTTTGGGCAGGGGGCTATCTACGAGCAGTACTTC. The encoded protein is CASSEFGQGAIYEQYF.

The genes are TRBV5-1 and TRBJ2-7; 7 bases are a match to TRBD1. CDR1 SGHRS and CDR2 YFSETQ come from the germline V gene. This CDR3 has 15 residues. V dropped 5 bases and J dropped 0; count of bases not matched to a gene: 8. The CDR3 region has the DNA TGCGCCAGCAGTCAGACAGGGACGATCTCCTACGAGCAGTACTTC. Translating gives CASSQTGTISYEQYF.

This clone appeared once. CDR3 sequence: CASSPGQHQPQHF. CDR3 DNA sequence: TGTGCCAGCTCACCGGGACAGCATCAGCCCCAGCATTTT. The J gene is TRBJ1-5, the V gene TRBV18; TRBD1 matches 7 bases. V gave up 3 bases and J gave up 5 bases; unmatched junction bases: 1. The germline CDR1 and CDR2 sequences are KGHSH and LQKENI. This CDR3 has 13 residues.

V is TRBV6-5 and J is TRBJ1-3; perhaps TRBD1 as D (5 bases). CDR1 is MNHEY and CDR2 is SVGAGI in the germline V gene. The ends were cut back, 4 bases at V and 0 bases at J, with 10 bases in the middle. The CDR3 runs 15 residues. This chain's CDR3 is CASSSDIPSGNTIYF. DNA of the CDR3: TGTGCCAGCAGTTCGGACATACCCTCTGGAAACACCATATATTTT.

The gene calls are TRBV7-9 and TRBJ1-3, with TRBD1 identical over 11 bases. This CDR3 has 15 amino acids. Per the germline V gene, CDR1 is SEHNR and CDR2 is FQNEAQ (reference sequence). Trimming at V came to 3 bases and at J to 7 bases, leaving 5 bases not matched to a gene. CDR3 residues: CASSLARTGGNTIYF. In DNA, the CDR3 is TGTGCCAGCAGCTTGGCGAGGACAGGGGGCAACACCATATATTTT.

This chain connects TRBV6-1 to TRBJ1-4; D is unclear. CDR1 and CDR2 (germline): MNHNS, SASEGT. This CDR3 has 15 residues. V lost 7 bases to trimming and J lost 9 bases, with 21 bases between them. This CDR3 reads CASKWFAGEAKKLFF. The CDR3 region has the DNA TGTGCCAGCAAATGGTTTGCGGGAGAGGCCAAAAAACTGTTTTTT.

This clone has a single count. This chain links TRBV11-3 with TRBJ2-3; D is ambiguous. CDR3 length: 13 amino acids. The V and J ends lost 1 base and 8 bases respectively, with 10 bases between them. Germline V gene sequence: CDR1 SGHNT, CDR2 YENEEA. CDR3: CASSLGFTGTQYF. CDR3 nucleotides: TGTGCCAGCAGCTTAGGATTCACGGGTACGCAGTATTTT.

The gene calls are TRBV5-3 and TRBJ1-5; D perhaps matches TRBD1 (6 bases). TRBV5-3 is labeled an ORF, and its function is uncertain. The V end was cut by 1 base, the J end by 0 bases, with 8 bases between. This CDR3 spans 15 amino acids. The CDR3 bases are TGTGCCAGAAGCTTGAGGGGGAATAGCAATCAGCCCCAGCATTTT. Its protein product is CARSLRGNSNQPQHF.

J is TRBJ1-4 and V is TRBV19, with 8 positions matching TRBD1. Looked up from germline, CDR1 is LNHDA and CDR2 is SQIVND (reference sequence). The CDR3 consists of 13 residues. With V trimmed by 4 bases and J by 8 bases, 3 bases remained unmatched. The CDR3 DNA reads TGTGCCAGTAGTAAAAGACAGGGGGAAAAACTGTTTTTT. As protein: CASSKRQGEKLFF.

This clone occurred once. The chain uses TRBV6-6 and TRBJ1-1; TRBD1 aligns across 10 bases. The length of the CDR3 is 14 residues. The germline V gene encodes CDR1 MNHNY and CDR2 SVGAGI (reference sequence). V trimming: 5 bases; J trimming: 1 base; junction bases outside the gene matches: 1. CDR3 coding DNA: TGTGCCAGCAGTAGACAGGGGGCGAACACTGAAGCTTTCTTT. It yields the protein CASSRQGANTEAFF.

The chain employs TRBV5-1 and TRBJ2-5; 8 bases match TRBD2. The germline CDR1 and CDR2 sequences are SGHRS and YFSETQ. Trimming cost V 4 bases and J 4 bases; bases outside gene matches: 6. The CDR3 totals 14 residues. In DNA, the CDR3 is TGCGCCAGCAGCGACGGGGGGGCCACAGAGACCCAGTACTTC. The encoded protein is CASSDGGATETQYF. The variable domain in full, completed from reference TRBV5-1 and TRBJ2-5, reads KAGVTQTPRYLIKTRGQQVTLSCSPISGHRSVSWYQQTPGQGLQFLFEYFSETQRNKGNFPGRFSGRQFSNSRSEMNVSTLELGDSALYLCASSDGGATETQYFGPGTRLLVL.

This clone has only a few counts. The chain has TRBV5-8 and TRBJ1-2, with D hard to call. Germline-derived CDR1 and CDR2 are SGHTS and YDEGEE. The V gene lost 1 base and the J gene lost 8 bases, with 15 bases spanning the gap. This CDR3 has 14 residues. CDR3 in DNA: TGTGCCAGCAGCTTGAGTGGGAGTTCGCGGGGCTACACCTTC. Protein product: CASSLSGSSRGYTF.

This clone was recorded a few times. V and J are TRBV6-5 and TRBJ1-6; 7 bases fit TRBD1. This CDR3 comprises 16 residues. After removal of 0 bases from V and 6 bases from J, the junction contained 5 bases not matched to a gene. CDR1 and CDR2 (germline): MNHEY, SVGAGI. CDR3 coding DNA: TGTGCCAGCAGTTACTCCCGGGACAGCCGTAATTCACCCCTCCACTTT. This encodes CASSYSRDSRNSPLHF.

Only a few counts were recorded for this clone. The chain employs TRBV7-9 and TRBJ1-1; 8 positions match TRBD1. Germline lookup yields CDR1 SEHNR and CDR2 FQNEAQ (reference sequence). The CDR3 runs 14 residues. J gave up 6 bases and V 4 bases, and 7 bases lay outside the gene matches. The CDR3 nucleotides read TGTGCCAGCAGCTCAGACAGGGGACGAGCTGAAGCTTTCTTT. Encoded protein: CASSSDRGRAEAFF.

The V and J genes are TRBV28 and TRBJ1-4; no firm D call. The V gene's germline CDR1 is MDHEN and CDR2 SYDVKM. With 6 bases removed from V and 4 bases from J, the gap between germline ends came to 12 bases. CDR3 length: 14 residues. CDR3 loop: CASSHSSNNEKLFF. In nucleotides, the CDR3 is TGTGCCAGCAGCCACAGTTCTAATAATGAAAAACTGTTTTTT.

The gene calls are TRBV18 and TRBJ1-1; D unresolved. Trimming took 2 bases from V and 1 from J, leaving 8 bases between them. The CDR3 runs 14 residues. Germline CDR1 is KGHSH and CDR2 is LQKENI. This chain's CDR3 is CASSPWASNTEAFF. The CDR3 DNA is TGTGCCAGCTCACCATGGGCCTCGAACACTGAAGCTTTCTTT.

This clone was counted a single time. This rearrangement joins TRBV29-1 to TRBJ1-3, with D uncertain. The V and J ends lost 6 bases and 4 bases respectively, with 16 bases between them. CDR1 SQVTM and CDR2 ANQGSEA come from the germline V gene. This CDR3 region has 14 residues. CDR3: CSVVTGKGGNTIYF. DNA of the CDR3: TGCAGCGTCGTCACGGGGAAGGGAGGAAACACCATATATTTT.

The rearrangement links TRBV10-3 to TRBJ2-5, with TRBD2 identical over 13 bases. Germline V gene lookup returns CDR1 ENHRY and CDR2 SYGVKD. The ends lost 10 bases at V and 5 bases at J; junction bases unmatched: 7. The CDR3 consists of 14 residues. As DNA, the CDR3 is TGTGCCACTACTAGCGGGGGGGGTACGGAGACCCAGTACTTC. Amino acids: CATTSGGGTETQYF.

The chain couples TRBV5-1 to TRBJ2-1; 14 positions match TRBD2. The CDR3 totals 17 residues. The junction had 11 bases not matched to a gene; V was cut back by 8 bases and J by 4 bases. Germline V gene sequence: CDR1 SGHRS, CDR2 YFSETQ. The chain's CDR3 is CASDPGLAGGLYNEQFF. DNA of the CDR3: TGCGCCAGTGATCCAGGACTAGCGGGGGGCCTTTACAATGAGCAGTTCTTC.

The CDR3 DNA follows: TGTGCCAGCAGTGAAGCCCCCGGGACAGTCCTTAACACTGAAGCTTTCTTT. Translating gives CASSEAPGTVLNTEAFF. V and J are TRBV25-1 and TRBJ1-1, with 7 bases identical to TRBD1. CDR3 length: 17 amino acids. The germline V gene encodes CDR1 MGHDK and CDR2 SYGVNS. The V and J ends lost 2 bases and 2 bases, in that order; junction bases with no gene match: 11.

This clone was counted a single time. This chain uses TRBV11-1 with TRBJ1-2; 7 nucleotides agree with TRBD1. CDR1 and CDR2 (germline): SGHAT, FQDESV (reference sequence). CDR3 length: 14 amino acids. Trimming cost V 3 bases and J 3 bases; bases outside gene matches: 4. The CDR3 DNA sequence: TGTGCCAGCAGCTTCTCCGGGACAGACTATGGCTACACCTTC. Amino acid sequence: CASSFSGTDYGYTF.

The chain carries TRBV5-4 and TRBJ1-1; D is perhaps TRBD1 (5 bases). This CDR3 spans 16 amino acids. Trimming stripped 5 bases from V and 2 bases from J, with 19 bases between. Germline V lookup: CDR1 SGHNT, CDR2 YYREEE (reference sequence). CDR3 coding DNA: TGTGCCAGCAGTGGCAAGCCCCGGGGGGTCAACACTGAAGCTTTCTTT. It codes for CASSGKPRGVNTEAFF.

V gene TRBV5-1 combines with J gene TRBJ2-7; 7 bases are a match to TRBD1. J lost 4 bases, V lost 0 bases, and 4 bases had no gene match. This CDR3 is built from 14 residues. Germline CDR1 is SGHRS and CDR2 is YFSETQ. The CDR3, as DNA: TGCGCCAGCAGCTTGGTACAGGGGATGTACGAGCAGTACTTC. Translated: CASSLVQGMYEQYF.

The chain couples TRBV6-5 to TRBJ1-5; 7 bases align to TRBD1. Germline V lookup: CDR1 MNHEY, CDR2 SVGAGI. The CDR3 has 14 amino acids. After removal of 4 bases from V and 4 bases from J, the junction contained 4 bases not matched to a gene. The CDR3 coding sequence is TGTGCCAGCAGTTTAGACAGGGAGAATCAGCCCCAGCATTTT. It translates to CASSLDRENQPQHF.

The CDR3 coding sequence is TGTGCCACCCAGTCGGGAACTGGGGCCAACGTCCTGACTTTC. Its protein is CATQSGTGANVLTF. The chain uses TRBV5-4 and TRBJ2-6, with D perhaps TRBD2 (5 bases). Per the germline V gene, CDR1 is SGHNT and CDR2 is YYREEE (reference sequence). The CDR3 covers 14 residues. With 9 bases removed from V and 2 bases from J, the gap between germline ends came to 12 bases.

The V gene is TRBV10-3, the J gene TRBJ2-1, with 12 bases identical to TRBD1. Per germline, CDR1 ENHRY and CDR2 SYGVKD. With 3 bases clipped from V and 0 bases from J, the junction kept 3 bases outside the gene matches. CDR3 size: 17 residues. The CDR3: CAISEGTGGSSYNEQFF. DNA of the CDR3: TGTGCCATCAGTGAAGGGACAGGGGGCAGCTCCTACAATGAGCAGTTCTTC.

The chain has TRBV7-8 and TRBJ1-2; 9 positions match TRBD1. Germline V lookup: CDR1 SGHVS, CDR2 FQNEAQ. Germline trimming cut 5 bases from V and 4 bases from J; bases unmatched to any gene: 5. CDR3 length equals 14 residues. The CDR3: CASSGQGMVYGYTF. The CDR3 DNA follows: TGTGCCAGCAGCGGACAGGGGATGGTCTATGGCTACACCTTC. Variable domain in full (rest from reference TRBV7-8 and TRBJ1-2): GAGVSQSPRYKVAKRGQDVALRCDPISGHVSLFWYQQALGQGPEFLTYFQNEAQLDKSGLPSDRFFAERPEGSVSTLKIQRTQQEDSAVYLCASSGQGMVYGYTFGSGTRLTVV.

The rearrangement uses TRBV29-1 and TRBJ1-1; no clear D gene. The germline gives CDR1 SQVTM, CDR2 ANQGSEA. Trimming shortened V by 5 bases and J by 0 bases, and 10 bases separated the two germline ends. The CDR3 sequence is 13 residues long. CDR3 sequence: CSVRLELNTEAFF. CDR3 nucleotide sequence: TGCAGCGTTAGGCTGGAGTTGAACACTGAAGCTTTCTTT.

This clone was seen a handful of times. The V call is TRBV6-1, the J call TRBJ1-5; D remains ambiguous. Trimming took off 4 bases at V and 3 bases at J, with 13 bases between the two ends. This CDR3 is 15 amino acids long. The germline CDR1 and CDR2 sequences are MNHNS and SASEGT. The CDR3 loop is CASSAVRLNNQPQHF. CDR3 in DNA: TGTGCCAGCAGTGCAGTCAGGCTGAACAATCAGCCCCAGCATTTT.